This is a list of T cell receptor beta chains from one sample in a study of radiation and T cells in renal cell carcinoma. Sequencing used immunoSEQ multiplex PCR; TCRdb keeps in-frame clones, though not all of them. The repertoire holds about 150,000 clones, with about 88% as singletons. The specimen comprised blood, sampled from a patient whose treatment included radiotherapy and nephrectomy. The receptors were gathered from a woman between 45 and 65 years old with renal cell carcinoma. Both conserved end residues are part of each CDR3. Fields, in order: J gene, clone size, V gene, D gene, CDR3 DNA, CDR3 protein. The D gene is left open where the match is weak. The listing skips clone size in some rows; elsewhere it reads once, few, many or a size class.

TRBJ1-6	once	TRBV19	.	TGTGCCAGTAGTATTTCCCAGGGAAGTAATTCACCCCTCCACTTT	CASSISQGSNSPLHF
TRBJ2-5	.	TRBV7-9	TRBD1	TGTGCCAGCAGCCCCCGGGACAGGGGTCAAGAGACCCAGTACTTC	CASSPRDRGQETQYF
TRBJ1-1	many	TRBV29-1	.	TGCAGCGTTGGGGTGTGGGCTGACACTGAAGCTTTCTTT	CSVGVWADTEAFF
TRBJ1-2	.	TRBV25-1	.	TGTGCCACCTTCTGGGACGTCGGCTATGGCTACACCTTC	CATFWDVGYGYTF
TRBJ1-4	.	TRBV27	TRBD1	TGTGCCAGCAGTCCCCGGGACAGGCTAAATGAAAAACTGTTTTTT	CASSPRDRLNEKLFF
TRBJ2-7	.	TRBV6-1	TRBD1	TGTGCCAGCAGTGAACCGGGACAGGGCATAGTCTCTGTGGGGACAGGGGGCAGGCGTCCCGAGCAGTACTTC	CASSEPGQGIVSVGTGGRRPEQYF
TRBJ2-2	.	TRBV5-1	TRBD1	TGCGCCAGCAGCTTGGGGACAGGGAGCGGGGAGCTGTTTTTT	CASSLGTGSGELFF
TRBJ2-1	.	TRBV5-1	TRBD1	TGCGCCAGCGTTCGACAGGGACCTCCCAATGAGCAGTTCTTC	CASVRQGPPNEQFF
TRBJ2-7	.	TRBV6-5	TRBD2	TGTGCCAGTCATGCGGGGGAAGGCTACGAGCAGTACTTC	CASHAGEGYEQYF
TRBJ2-7	.	TRBV30	TRBD1	TGTGCCTGGACCCGCCCCCGGGACAGTAAAGCCTACGAGCAGTACTTC	CAWTRPRDSKAYEQYF
TRBJ2-7	.	TRBV18	TRBD1	TGTGCCAGCTCACGACAGGGGGGTTTTAGGGAGCAGTACTTC	CASSRQGGFREQYF
TRBJ1-2	.	TRBV4-3	.	TGCGCCAGCAGCCAAGAGGTATCGGGGGCGCGAGGCTACACCTTC	CASSQEVSGARGYTF
TRBJ2-3	.	TRBV28	.	TGTGCCAGCAATAAGGGGGGGATTGTAGATACGCAGTATTTT	CASNKGGIVDTQYF
TRBJ1-3	.	TRBV11-2	.	TGTGCCAGCAGCCTCGCTGGTTCCGCTGGAAACACCATATATTTT	CASSLAGSAGNTIYF
TRBJ1-6	.	TRBV6-1	.	TGTGCCAGCAGTCAGGGATCCTATAATTCACCCCTCCACTTT	CASSQGSYNSPLHF
TRBJ2-3	.	TRBV18	.	TGTGCCAGCTCACTCACGGATCTTCGCCTCTCAGATACGCAGTATTTT	CASSLTDLRLSDTQYF
TRBJ2-3	.	TRBV5-8	TRBD1	TGTGCCAGCAGCTCCGGACAGGGAGGCACAGATACGCAGTATTTT	CASSSGQGGTDTQYF
TRBJ1-4	.	TRBV19	.	TGTGCCAGTAGTATGTTCGCCACTGAGGCTGAAAAACTGTTTTTT	CASSMFATEAEKLFF
TRBJ1-2	once	TRBV2	.	TGCGCCAGTTCCGACGGGATAACTATAGGCTACACCTTC	CASSDGITIGYTF
TRBJ1-2	.	TRBV19	.	TGTGCCAGTAGTATAGTAGGGCGGGGATTTGACTATGGCTACACCTTC	CASSIVGRGFDYGYTF
TRBJ1-1	.	TRBV18	.	TGTGCCAGCTCACAAGACGGGGACGAAGCTTTCTTT	CASSQDGDEAFF
TRBJ1-2	.	TRBV7-9	.	TGTGCCAGCAGCTCGCTGGGACCGTCGTTTAACTATGGCTACACCTTC	CASSSLGPSFNYGYTF
TRBJ1-5	.	TRBV4-1	.	TGCGCCAGCAGCCAAGCGGGTTGGAAACAGCCCCAGCATTTT	CASSQAGWKQPQHF
TRBJ2-1	.	TRBV5-1	TRBD1	TGCGCCAGCAGCATAACCGGGACAGACTACAATGAGCAGTTCTTC	CASSITGTDYNEQFF
TRBJ1-1	.	TRBV9	.	TGTGCCAGCAGCGTCCAGATGAACACTGAAGCTTTCTTT	CASSVQMNTEAFF
TRBJ1-2	few	TRBV6-6	.	TGTGCCAGCAGTTACTACAGGGAGGGTGGCTACACCTTC	CASSYYREGGYTF
TRBJ2-7	once	TRBV29-1	.	TGCAGCGTCGGTAGCCCAATAGGACTCCCCGAGCAGTACTTC	CSVGSPIGLPEQYF
TRBJ2-3	once	TRBV25-1	.	TGTGCCAGCAGTGACCACTCCGGGACAGATACGCAGTATTTT	CASSDHSGTDTQYF
TRBJ1-5	.	TRBV28	.	TGTGCCAGCAGTTTACGGGGGGGAAGCAATCAGCCCCAGCATTTT	CASSLRGGSNQPQHF
TRBJ2-2	.	TRBV7-9	TRBD2	TGTGCCAGCAGCCCGACTAGCGGGGGATATGGGGAGCTGTTTTTT	CASSPTSGGYGELFF
TRBJ1-2	once	TRBV29-1	.	TGCAGCGTTGTAATCCTGGGCCATGGCTACACCTTC	CSVVILGHGYTF
TRBJ1-1	.	TRBV18	.	TGTGCCAGCTCAAACGGGGAGGACACTGAAGCTTTCTTT	CASSNGEDTEAFF
TRBJ1-5	.	TRBV6-6	TRBD1	TGTGCCAGCAGTTTCCCGGGACAGGGCGGCAATCAGCCCCAGCATTTT	CASSFPGQGGNQPQHF
TRBJ2-1	.	TRBV10-2	TRBD2	TGCGCCAGCAGCCGGGGGGTTATTAACAATGAGCAGTTCTTC	CASSRGVINNEQFF
TRBJ1-5	.	TRBV19	TRBD1	TGTGCCAGTAGTATCGACAGGGGGTTGGTTCAGCCCCAGCATTTT	CASSIDRGLVQPQHF
TRBJ1-6	.	TRBV7-3	.	TGTGCCAGCAGCCAGGGCCACTCCTATAATTCACCCCTCCACTTT	CASSQGHSYNSPLHF
TRBJ2-7	.	TRBV10-2	.	TGCGCCAGCAGTGTAGGTCAGCCTTTAACCTACGAGCAGTACTTC	CASSVGQPLTYEQYF
TRBJ1-3	.	TRBV5-4	.	TGTGCCAGCAGCTTGGGGCAGGAACCTGGAAACACCATATATTTT	CASSLGQEPGNTIYF
TRBJ1-2	.	TRBV19	.	TGTGCCAGTAGCCGGCCGGGGGTTAACTATGGCTACACCTTC	CASSRPGVNYGYTF
TRBJ2-2	.	TRBV5-6	.	TGTGCCAGCAGCTTGAGGGTCGGGGAGCTGTTTTTT	CASSLRVGELFF
TRBJ1-4	few	TRBV5-8	.	TGTGCCAGCATATGGAGTGCAACTAATGAAAAACTGTTTTTT	CASIWSATNEKLFF
TRBJ2-2	.	TRBV30	TRBD2	TGTGCCTCCCCGGGGGGGCCCGGGGAGCTGTTTTTT	CASPGGPGELFF
TRBJ2-7	.	TRBV4-2	TRBD2	TGTGCCAGCAGCCAACTGGGGTTAGCGGGAGCCTACGAGCAGTACTTC	CASSQLGLAGAYEQYF
TRBJ2-2	.	TRBV5-1	.	TGCGCCAGCAGCTTGGCGTCTGACACCGGGGAGCTGTTTTTT	CASSLASDTGELFF
TRBJ2-1	.	TRBV19	TRBD1	TGTGCCAGTCGCACTCGGGACAGGGAAAATGAGCAGTTCTTC	CASRTRDRENEQFF
TRBJ2-7	.	TRBV7-6	TRBD1	TGTGCCAGCAGCTATTCGACAGGGGCCTACGAGCAGTACTTC	CASSYSTGAYEQYF